The 24 T cell receptor beta chains below were found in one sample sequenced in a study of CD8 T cells in Susac syndrome. Reverse transcription used roughly 0.5 to 1 ug RNA and random hexamers. TCRdb independently ran MiXCR on the immunoSEQ multiplex PCR reads; one entry per CDR3 protein. The table has 100,000 to 150,000 distinct CDR3 sequences, about 94% seen once. Material: CD8+ T cells from PBMCs. These receptors originate from a human donor with Susac syndrome.

This sequence joins TRBV12-3 or TRBV12-4 and TRBJ2-1; no firm D call. The CDR3 loop spans 15 amino acids. The germline V and J ends were trimmed by 6 bases and 2 bases, with 14 bases remaining between them. This CDR3 reads CASSHSSRAYNEQFF. CDR3 DNA: TGTGCCAGCAGCCACAGCTCCCGGGCCTACAATGAGCAGTTCTTC.

This rearrangement joins TRBV29-1 to TRBJ2-7; a possible D gene is TRBD2 (7 bases). The V gene lost 5 bases and the J gene lost 6 bases, with 23 bases spanning the gap. CDR1 is SQVTM, CDR2 ANQGSEA, per germline. The CDR3 consists of 15 residues. Here the CDR3 reads CSVPTGGSDPLEQYF. The CDR3 DNA reads TGCAGCGTTCCGACGGGGGGCTCTGACCCCCTCGAGCAGTACTTC.

The chain is built from TRBV9 and TRBJ1-2; 7 nucleotides match TRBD1. Germline lookup yields CDR1 SGDLS and CDR2 YYNGEE. This CDR3 is built from 14 residues. Germline trimming cut 3 bases from V and 3 bases from J; bases unmatched to any gene: 5. The CDR3 is CASSDPGTDYGYTF. The CDR3 DNA is TGTGCCAGCAGCGACCCCGGGACAGACTATGGCTACACCTTC.

This chain's CDR3 is CASNRGGDSDTQYF. The CDR3 DNA follows: TGTGCCAGCAATCGGGGGGGCGATTCAGATACGCAGTATTTT. The chain couples TRBV6-1 to TRBJ2-3, with TRBD2 matching 8 bases. The CDR3 covers 14 residues. V was clipped by 7 bases and J by 4 bases; unmatched bases: 7. CDR1 is MNHNS and CDR2 is SASEGT in the germline V gene.

The gene calls are TRBV12-3 or TRBV12-4 and TRBJ2-2; D is unclear. Trimming left V 7 bases short and J 6 bases short, with 6 bases between. The CDR3 totals 11 residues. The CDR3 loop reads CASISPGELFF. CDR3 nucleotides: TGTGCCAGCATAAGCCCCGGGGAGCTGTTTTTT.

V and J are TRBV11-2 and TRBJ2-7, with D unresolved. Looked up from germline, CDR1 is SGHAT and CDR2 is FQNNGV. Deletions cut 6 bases from V and 4 bases from J, with 4 bases between. CDR3 size: 10 residues. CDR3 region: CASSQYEQYF. CDR3 nucleotides: TGTGCCAGCAGTCAGTACGAGCAGTACTTC.

The CDR3 DNA follows: TGTGCCAGCAGCTCACGGCCCCGAGACCGTTACGAGCAGTACTTC. Translation gives CASSSRPRDRYEQYF. The chain has TRBV21-1 and TRBJ2-7; the table's D call of TRBD1 was not tested on the DNA. TRBV21-1 constitutes a pseudogene. CDR3 length equals 15 residues.

V is TRBV12-3 or TRBV12-4 and J is TRBJ2-7, with 7 bases matching TRBD2. This CDR3 spans 14 amino acids. V shed 4 bases and J 3 bases; nucleotides not matched to a gene: 6. CDR3 sequence (DNA): TGTGCCAGCAGTTCGGGGGACTATTACTACGAGCAGTACTTC. It specifies CASSSGDYYYEQYF.

The chain combines TRBV7-8 with TRBJ2-3; TRBD2 aligns across 13 bases. J lost 5 bases, V lost 7 bases, and 6 bases had no gene match. Per germline, CDR1 SGHVS and CDR2 FQNEAQ. This CDR3 has 15 residues. The CDR3 region is CASMTSGRNGDTQYF. In DNA, the CDR3 is TGTGCCAGCATGACTAGCGGGAGGAACGGAGATACGCAGTATTTT. Filled out from reference TRBV7-8 and TRBJ2-3, the complete variable domain reads GAGVSQSPRYKVAKRGQDVALRCDPISGHVSLFWYQQALGQGPEFLTYFQNEAQLDKSGLPSDRFFAERPEGSVSTLKIQRTQQEDSAVYLCASMTSGRNGDTQYFGPGTRLTVL.

The chain is built from TRBV20-1 and TRBJ2-1, with TRBD2 matching over 7 bases. CDR1 DFQATT and CDR2 SNEGSKA come from the germline V gene (reference sequence). CDR3 size: 15 residues. The trim removed 2 bases at V and 4 bases at J, leaving 8 bases unmatched. In DNA form, the CDR3 reads TGCAGTGCTAGATCCCGACTAGCCCTATACAATGAGCAGTTCTTC. This encodes CSARSRLALYNEQFF.

The chain couples TRBV9 to TRBJ1-4; no clear D. The germline gives CDR1 SGDLS, CDR2 YYNGEE. The CDR3 extends over 15 amino acids. Deletions cut 3 bases from V and 0 bases from J, with 9 bases between. Written as DNA, the CDR3 is TGTGCCAGCAGCGCATCGGCATCAACTAATGAAAAACTGTTTTTT. It specifies CASSASASTNEKLFF. The whole variable domain, remainder taken from reference TRBV9 and TRBJ1-4, is DSGVTQTPKHLITATGQRVTLRCSPRSGDLSVYWYQQSLDQGLQFLIQYYNGEERAKGNILERFSAQQFPDLHSELNLSSLELGDSALYFCASSASASTNEKLFFGSGTQLSVL.

In nucleotides, the CDR3 is TGTGCCACCAGCAGAGATCGCACCGGACAGGGAGGCTACACCTTC. Residues: CATSRDRTGQGGYTF. The chain recombines TRBV15 with TRBJ1-2, with TRBD1 identical over 8 bases. Looked up from germline, CDR1 is LNHNV and CDR2 is YYDKDF (reference sequence). The CDR3 extends over 15 amino acids. The V and J ends lost 0 bases and 8 bases, in that order; junction bases with no gene match: 8.

The V gene is TRBV28, the J gene TRBJ2-5, with 14 bases fitting TRBD2. V dropped 0 bases and J dropped 5; count of bases not matched to a gene: 5. Germline CDR1 and CDR2: MDHEN and SYDVKM. The CDR3 has 17 amino acids. The CDR3 region is CASSLWTSGRGYETQYF. As DNA, the CDR3 is TGTGCCAGCAGTTTATGGACTAGCGGGAGGGGCTACGAGACCCAGTACTTC.

The chain recombines TRBV6-6 with TRBJ2-5; D gene unclear. Germline lookup yields CDR1 MNHNY and CDR2 SVGAGI (reference sequence). The CDR3 loop spans 13 amino acids. The V gene lost 6 bases and the J gene lost 7 bases, with 15 bases spanning the gap. CDR3 coding DNA: TGTGCCAGCAGCCCTGATGGGGTCGGGACCCAGTACTTC. Translation gives CASSPDGVGTQYF.

The V gene is TRBV7-9, the J gene TRBJ2-1; unclear D gene. V dropped 5 bases and J dropped 2 bases, with 13 bases sitting between them. Germline V gene sequence: CDR1 SEHNR, CDR2 FQNEAQ (reference sequence). The CDR3 has 15 amino acids. CDR3 DNA: TGTGCCAGCAGCCCCTCGTTCACCACCTACAATGAGCAGTTCTTC. Translating gives CASSPSFTTYNEQFF.

The sample holds one count of this clonotype. The chain links TRBV12-3 or TRBV12-4 to TRBJ1-1, with D possibly being TRBD1 (6 bases). The germline V and J ends were trimmed by 7 bases and 3 bases, with 15 bases remaining between them. The CDR3 runs 14 residues. The DNA for the CDR3 is TGTGCCAGCAAATGGGGGGAGGGGGACACTGAAGCTTTCTTT. Translation gives CASKWGEGDTEAFF.

This sequence joins TRBV15 and TRBJ2-1; tentatively, D is TRBD2 (5 bases). The CDR3 totals 13 residues. Looked up from germline, CDR1 is LNHNV and CDR2 is YYDKDF (reference sequence). The V gene lost 4 bases and the J gene lost 7 bases, with 11 bases spanning the gap. The CDR3 spells CATSKERLNEQFF. The CDR3 nucleotides are TGTGCCACCAGCAAAGAGAGACTAAATGAGCAGTTCTTC.

The chain joins TRBV20-1 to TRBJ1-2; 11 bases align to TRBD1. CDR1 is DFQATT and CDR2 is SNEGSKA in the germline V gene (reference sequence). This CDR3 is 12 amino acids long. Trimming removed 6 bases from V and 8 bases from J; junction bases left unmatched: 5. Here the CDR3 DNA reads TGCAGTGCCATGGGGACAGGGGGAGGCTACACCTTC. Its translation: CSAMGTGGGYTF.

J is TRBJ1-2 and V is TRBV29-1; maybe TRBD1 (6 bases). CDR1 SQVTM and CDR2 ANQGSEA come from the germline V gene. CDR3 length: 14 amino acids. The V gene lost 7 bases and the J gene lost 5 bases, with 20 bases spanning the gap. This chain's CDR3 is CSATVDRNGYGYTF. The DNA for the CDR3 is TGCAGCGCAACCGTTGACAGGAATGGGTATGGCTACACCTTC.

This chain connects TRBV7-9 to TRBJ2-1; 8 bases are a match to TRBD2. Trimming removed 7 bases from V and 7 bases from J; junction bases left unmatched: 12. This CDR3 contains 15 residues. CDR1 and CDR2 from the germline V gene are SEHNR and FQNEAQ (reference sequence). The CDR3 protein is CASTRAALAENEQFF. The CDR3 nucleotides read TGTGCCAGCACCAGGGCGGCACTAGCGGAAAATGAGCAGTTCTTC.

The chain has TRBV27 and TRBJ2-5, with D possibly being TRBD1 or TRBD2 (5 bases each). This CDR3 has 14 residues. CDR1 is MNHEY and CDR2 is SMNVEV in the germline V gene (reference sequence). The germline V and J ends were trimmed by 4 bases and 5 bases, with 14 bases remaining between them. CDR3 sequence reads: CASSSPGLVETQYF. The CDR3 nucleotides are TGTGCCAGCAGTTCCCCGGGGCTGGTGGAGACCCAGTACTTC.

The CDR3 here is CAAGTGGSTGYTF. The CDR3 nucleotides read TGTGCGGCGGGGACAGGGGGATCTACTGGCTACACCTTC. The chain joins TRBV12-3 or TRBV12-4 to TRBJ1-2; TRBD1 aligns across 11 bases. CDR3 size: 13 residues.

This sequence joins TRBV11-1 and TRBJ1-1; unclear D gene. This CDR3 is built from 15 residues. V was cut by 1 base and J by 3 bases, with 12 bases left in between. Germline CDR1 and CDR2: SGHAT and FQDESV (reference sequence). CDR3 residues: CASSLDEGRDTEAFF. For the CDR3, the DNA is TGTGCCAGCAGCTTAGACGAGGGTCGGGACACTGAAGCTTTCTTT.

The chain joins TRBV7-9 to TRBJ1-2, with D perhaps matching TRBD1 (5 bases). Trimming removed 5 bases from V and 1 base from J, with 14 bases in between. Germline lookup yields CDR1 SEHNR and CDR2 FQNEAQ (reference sequence). The CDR3 consists of 15 residues. CDR3 coding DNA: TGTGCCAGCAGCAATCTGACGCAGGGTAACTATGGCTACACCTTC. Translated: CASSNLTQGNYGYTF.